These 16 T cell receptor beta chains were sequenced from one sample in a study of T cells after yellow fever vaccination. MiXCR, applied by TCRdb to the 5' RACE reads, yields one record per CDR3 protein. The table has about 260,000 distinct CDR3 sequences, more than 3.5% seen once. Specimen: PBMCs, collected 15 days after the yellow fever booster vaccination. The receptors shown here come from a man aged 18 to 35 who received the YFV17D yellow fever vaccine.

This clonotype showed up many times. V gene TRBV7-9 combines with J gene TRBJ2-1; unclear D gene. Trimming stripped 4 bases from V and 0 bases from J, with 28 bases between. Germline V lookup: CDR1 SEHNR, CDR2 FQNEAQ (reference sequence). This CDR3 is 21 amino acids long. The CDR3 sequence: CASSSAYPTRTDRSSYNEQFF. The CDR3 DNA reads as TGTGCCAGCAGCTCAGCCTACCCCACGAGGACGGACCGGAGCTCCTACAATGAGCAGTTCTTC.

In this sample, this clonotype turned up many times. V gene TRBV5-4 combines with J gene TRBJ1-1; no clear D. CDR1 is SGHNT, CDR2 YYREEE, per germline (reference sequence). CDR3 length: 13 amino acids. V was trimmed by 1 base and J by 6 bases, leaving 10 bases between them. The CDR3 DNA sequence: TGTGCCAGCAGCTTGACCCTCGGGGCTGAAGCTTTCTTT. It encodes CASSLTLGAEAFF.

There are many counts of this clonotype. V and J are TRBV5-1 and TRBJ2-7, with D hard to call. Germline V CDR1 and CDR2: SGHRS, YFSETQ. Deletions cut 0 bases from V and 0 bases from J, with 10 bases between. The CDR3 has 15 amino acids. The CDR3 region has the DNA TGCGCCAGCAGCTTGGCCGCGTCTCCCTCCTACGAGCAGTACTTC. Protein: CASSLAASPSYEQYF.

This clonotype was counted many times. The chain links TRBV4-2 to TRBJ2-7, with TRBD2 identical over 9 bases. V trimming: 0 bases; J trimming: 3 bases; junction bases outside the gene matches: 6. The germline V gene has CDR1 LGHNA and CDR2 YNFKEQ. This CDR3 is built from 16 residues. In DNA, the CDR3 is TGTGCCAGCAGCCAAGAGGGTAGCGGGGGTCTCTACGAGCAGTACTTC. Translation: CASSQEGSGGLYEQYF.

This clonotype was observed many times. The chain has TRBV7-3 and TRBJ2-1, with 9 bases aligning to TRBD1. The CDR3 loop spans 14 amino acids. V lost 5 bases and J lost 7; bases outside the gene matches: 6. Germline V gene lookup returns CDR1 SGHTA and CDR2 FQGTGA. CDR3 sequence (DNA): TGTGCCAGCAGCCAGGGACAGGGTTTGAATGAGCAGTTCTTC. This encodes CASSQGQGLNEQFF.

This clonotype appeared many times. This chain links TRBV12-3 or TRBV12-4 with TRBJ1-1; possible D gene TRBD1, 5 bases. The CDR3 totals 14 residues. Trimming pared 6 bases from V and 6 bases from J, leaving 17 bases between. The CDR3: CASSSGTVHAEAFF. CDR3 DNA: TGTGCCAGCAGCTCCGGGACCGTTCACGCTGAAGCTTTCTTT.

This clonotype was detected many times. This chain joins TRBV10-3 and TRBJ1-1; 7 nucleotides line up with TRBD1. Germline V CDR1 and CDR2: ENHRY, SYGVKD. The CDR3 sequence is 16 residues long. V gave up 5 bases and J gave up 0 bases; unmatched junction bases: 9. The CDR3 is CAISQLQGQMNTEAFF. DNA for the CDR3: TGTGCCATCAGTCAATTACAGGGACAGATGAACACTGAAGCTTTCTTT.

Concerning this clonotype: This likely comes from a read error, as the CDR3 has no conserved phenylalanine or tryptophan at its end. The rearrangement uses TRBV20-1 and TRBJ1-2, with D possibly being TRBD1 (5 bases). The length of the CDR3 is 12 residues. Germline-derived CDR1 and CDR2 are DFQATT and SNEGSKA (reference sequence). V shed 8 bases and J shed 2 bases, with 12 bases lying between them. CDR3 residues: CSSPGTNYGYTY. CDR3 coding DNA: TGCAGTTCCCCTGGGACCAACTATGGCTACACCTAC.

This clonotype was recorded many times. V is TRBV6-5 and J is TRBJ2-5, with TRBD2 matching 15 bases. In germline, CDR1 is MNHEY, CDR2 SVGAGI. This CDR3 has 17 amino acids. After removal of 6 bases from V and 1 base from J, the junction contained 6 bases not matched to a gene. The chain's CDR3 is CASSRTSGGVPQETQYF. CDR3 bases: TGTGCCAGCAGCCGGACTAGCGGGGGGGTCCCCCAAGAGACCCAGTACTTC.

This clonotype was counted at least ten times. The chain links TRBV20-1 to TRBJ1-5; 11 nucleotides align to TRBD1. V shed 4 bases, J shed 3 bases, and the junction held 5 bases outside the gene matches. Looked up from germline, CDR1 is DFQATT and CDR2 is SNEGSKA (reference sequence). This CDR3 has 15 amino acids. CDR3 sequence reads: CSATRTGGSNQPQHF. In DNA, the CDR3 is TGCAGTGCTACCCGGACAGGGGGCTCCAATCAGCCCCAGCATTTT.

Ten or more counts support this clonotype. The V call is TRBV28, the J call TRBJ2-2, with a weak D call TRBD2 (5 bases). Germline V CDR1 and CDR2: MDHEN, SYDVKM. CDR3 length: 16 amino acids. The V and J ends lost 7 bases and 2 bases respectively, with 17 bases between them. The CDR3 loop is CASTNDHRGNTGELFF. The CDR3 nucleotides are TGTGCCAGCACCAACGACCATCGGGGAAACACCGGGGAGCTGTTTTTT.

This clonotype came up many times. The V gene is TRBV7-9, the J gene TRBJ1-1, with 12 positions matching TRBD1. Trimming at V came to 5 bases and at J to 1 base, leaving 5 bases not matched to a gene. This CDR3 is 16 amino acids long. Germline loops: CDR1 SEHNR, CDR2 FQNEAQ (reference sequence). The CDR3 region is CASSAGTGGWNTEAFF. The CDR3 DNA follows: TGTGCCAGCAGCGCCGGGACAGGGGGCTGGAACACTGAAGCTTTCTTT.

The chain recombines TRBV29-1 with TRBJ2-5, with a weak D call TRBD2 (6 bases). The V gene lost 5 bases and the J gene lost 4 bases, with 20 bases spanning the gap. The CDR3 is made up of 15 amino acids. Germline values: CDR1 SQVTM, CDR2 ANQGSEA. Written as DNA, the CDR3 is TGCAGCGTTATAAGTCGGCAGGGAGGTGGAGAGACCCAGTACTTC. Translating it yields CSVISRQGGGETQYF.

This clonotype was detected many times. The chain employs TRBV7-2 and TRBJ2-5, with D possibly being TRBD2 (6 bases). The CDR3 runs 15 residues. Germline CDR1 and CDR2: SGHTA and FQGNSA. Trimming pared 2 bases from V and 2 bases from J, leaving 12 bases between. In DNA, the CDR3 is TGTGCCAGCAGCTTATTCGGGGGTGAACAAGAGACCCAGTACTTC. Translated: CASSLFGGEQETQYF.

This clonotype was seen a handful of times. The chain has TRBV14 and TRBJ1-2; D not certain. Per the germline V gene, CDR1 is SGHDN and CDR2 is FVKESK. The CDR3 loop spans 12 amino acids. The V gene lost 3 bases and the J gene lost 2 bases, with 4 bases spanning the gap. CDR3 region: CASSQMNYGYTF. The CDR3 nucleotides are TGTGCCAGCAGCCAGATGAACTATGGCTACACCTTC.

This clonotype was seen at least ten times. J is TRBJ1-1 and V is TRBV5-1, with a possible D match to TRBD1 (5 bases). The CDR3 totals 15 residues. The germline V gene encodes CDR1 SGHRS and CDR2 YFSETQ. V was pared by 1 base and J by 1 base, with 11 bases between. CDR3 DNA: TGCGCCAGCAGCTTGATCAGGGTCGGGAACACTGAAGCTTTCTTT. It codes for CASSLIRVGNTEAFF.